These T cell receptor beta chains were read from a single sample in a study of blood T cell repertoires in COVID-19. Here immunoSEQ multiplex PCR was the method, and the copy in TCRdb shows in-frame clones only, minus some. Found here are about 330,000 clones, approximately 87% of them singletons; the top ten hold approximately 4%. Input material: peripheral blood. Receptor source: a woman in her forties or fifties with active or convalescent COVID-19. The CDR3 runs from the conserved cysteine through the conserved F or W. Each record gives: V gene, J gene, D gene, CDR3 protein, CDR3 DNA. A D gene is named only where the DNA matches it firmly.

>TRBV29-1|TRBJ1-3|-
CSVEGRASGNTIYF
TGCAGCGTTGAGGGGCGAGCCTCCGGAAACACCATATATTTT
>TRBV10-3|TRBJ2-7|TRBD1
CAISGQGAYEQYF
TGTGCCATCAGTGGACAGGGGGCTTACGAGCAGTACTTC
>TRBV7-9|TRBJ2-1|TRBD1
CASSIMAGQGEYEQFF
TGTGCCAGCAGCATAATGGCCGGACAGGGGGAGTATGAGCAGTTCTTC
>TRBV6-2/TRBV6-3|TRBJ2-1|TRBD2
CASSYPPGGTEEQFF
TGTGCCAGCAGTTACCCCCCGGGGGGAACGGAAGAGCAGTTCTTC
>TRBV28|TRBJ2-1|-
CASKTSFSVIYNEQFF
TGTGCCAGCAAGACTTCGTTTTCCGTTATCTACAATGAGCAGTTCTTC
>TRBV30|TRBJ1-1|-
CAWRTGLATEAFF
TGTGCCTGGAGGACAGGTCTTGCCACTGAAGCTTTCTTT
>TRBV4-1|TRBJ1-1|-
CASSPWTTDMNTEAFF
TGCGCCAGCAGCCCCTGGACGACGGACATGAACACTGAAGCTTTCTTT
>TRBV6-6|TRBJ2-1|-
CASSFTGTYNEQFF
TGTGCCAGCAGCTTCACAGGGACGTACAATGAGCAGTTCTTC
>TRBV28|TRBJ1-1|-
CASVGEGEAFF
TGTGCCAGCGTGGGAGAGGGTGAAGCTTTCTTT
>TRBV5-1|TRBJ1-1|-
CASSDRDTNTEAFF
TGCGCCAGCAGCGACCGGGACACTAACACTGAAGCTTTCTTT
>TRBV5-1|TRBJ2-2|TRBD1
CASSFGTGITGELFF
TGCGCCAGCAGCTTTGGGACAGGGATTACCGGGGAGCTGTTTTTT
>TRBV19|TRBJ1-3|TRBD1
CASRGTGHSSGNTIYF
TGTGCCAGTAGAGGGACAGGACACAGCTCTGGAAACACCATATATTTT
>TRBV3-1/TRBV3-2|TRBJ2-2|-
CASSGRTRGATGELFF
TGTGCCAGCAGCGGGAGGACCCGGGGGGCCACCGGGGAGCTGTTTTTT
>TRBV28|TRBJ2-1|TRBD1
CASRVGQGGNEQFF
TGTGCCAGCAGAGTAGGACAGGGAGGCAATGAGCAGTTCTTC
>TRBV24-1|TRBJ2-7|-
CATSDSGSDEQYF
TGTGCCACCAGTGATTCAGGTTCGGACGAGCAGTACTTC
>TRBV7-2|TRBJ1-4|TRBD1
CASSPRLKGTGPPNEKLFF
TGTGCCAGCAGCCCGCGGCTAAAGGGGACAGGGCCCCCGAATGAAAAACTGTTTTTT
>TRBV4-1|TRBJ1-5|TRBD1
CASSQLGQGGNQPQHF
TGCGCCAGCAGCCAATTAGGACAGGGAGGCAATCAGCCCCAGCATTTT
>TRBV28|TRBJ1-2|-
CASSLGVRVAGYTF
TGTGCCAGCAGTTTAGGCGTCAGGGTGGCTGGCTACACCTTC
>TRBV2|TRBJ1-2|TRBD1
CASRRQGGSYGYTF
TGTGCCAGCAGAAGACAGGGCGGAAGCTATGGCTACACCTTC
>TRBV4-2|TRBJ1-1|-
CASSQGGQNTEAFF
TGTGCCAGCAGCCAAGGGGGGCAGAACACTGAAGCTTTCTTT
>TRBV14|TRBJ2-3|-
CASSQLPGTDTQYF
TGTGCCAGCAGCCAATTGCCGGGGACAGATACGCAGTATTTT
>TRBV4-1|TRBJ1-1|-
CASSQDSRGTEAFF
TGCGCCAGCAGCCAAGATTCGCGGGGCACTGAAGCTTTCTTT
>TRBV18|TRBJ1-1|-
CASSPAPRAEAFF
TGTGCCAGCTCACCGGCCCCACGGGCTGAAGCTTTCTTT
>TRBV6-2/TRBV6-3|TRBJ1-4|-
CASSRGTTNEKLFF
TGTGCCAGCAGCAGGGGAACAACTAATGAAAAACTGTTTTTT